The 28 T cell receptor beta chains presented below share a single source sample, sequenced in a study of tumor-infiltrating lymphocytes in primary liver carcinoma. Production of TCR beta cDNA used 500 ng total RNA together with a constant-region primer. Amplification in three nested multiplex PCR rounds with slightly modified ARM-PCR gave rise to TCR beta libraries. Both of the initial two PCR rounds ran for 10 cycles and employed TRBV1-TRBV30 forward primers alongside a C-beta reverse primer. TCRdb re-derived calls from the multiplex PCR reads in MiXCR, one entry per CDR3 protein. The sample lists about 30,000 distinct CDR3 sequences, 70% to 80% occurring once. Bulk tissue was left unsorted, and RNA and DNA were co-extracted from 20-30 mg of it. The sample comprised liver tumor tissue from sampling region 3. Sample subset: tumor region T3, left-lateral pole. These receptors were collected from a young woman with primary liver carcinoma and hepatitis B virus infection.

Remarks on this clonotype: This may come from a read error, since a much larger clone is one base off. Since no conserved phenylalanine or tryptophan closes the CDR3, a read error is the likely cause. This rearrangement joins TRBV4-1 to TRBJ1-2; tentatively, D is TRBD1 (5 bases). The CDR3 is 16 residues long. V lost 2 bases and J 4 bases, leaving 17 bases between the germline ends. CDR1 MGHRA and CDR2 YSYEKL come from the germline V gene. The CDR3 DNA is TGCGCCAGCAGCCAATCGATTACGGGACCGATCTATGGCTACACCTTA. Translating gives CASSQSITGPIYGYTL.

On this clonotype itself: At one of its ends the junction is not consistent with the germline gene, which may arise from a read error. The CDR3 sequence: CTSSEVGGNSYEQYF. The DNA for the CDR3 is TGTACCAGCAGTGAAGTTGGCGGCAACTCCTACGAGCAGTACTTC. The chain carries TRBV6-1 and TRBJ2-7; no reliable D call. Germline CDR1 is MNHNS and CDR2 is SASEGT. The CDR3 contains 15 residues.

Regarding this clonotype: This may come from a read error, since a much larger clone is one base off. The chain employs TRBV18 and TRBJ2-3; 15 bases align to TRBD2. Germline CDR1 and CDR2: KGHSH and LQKENI. This CDR3 spans 16 amino acids. The CDR3 loop reads CASSQGLAGGTVTQYF. CDR3 coding DNA: TGTGCCAGCTCACAGGGACTAGCGGGGGGCACAGTTACGCAGTATTTT.

Remarks on this clonotype: A read error may account for a junction end that differs from germline. The rearrangement uses TRBV29-1 and TRBJ2-1; 8 bases are shared with TRBD2. The CDR3 contains 14 residues. Germline CDR1 is SQVTM and CDR2 is ANQGSEA. CDR3 nucleotide sequence: TGCAGCGCCGCTGGGCTAGCGGGTTACAATGAGCAGATCTTC. This encodes CSAAGLAGYNEQIF.

J is TRBJ2-7 and V is TRBV11-3; TRBD1 agrees at 9 bases. In germline, CDR1 is SGHNT, CDR2 YENEEA. This CDR3 contains 15 residues. Trimming took 5 bases from V and 0 from J; bases not matched to a gene: 5. The CDR3 loop is CASSRDRDYSYEQYF. DNA for the CDR3: TGTGCCAGCAGCCGGGACAGGGATTACTCCTACGAGCAGTACTTC.

The rearrangement joins TRBV28 to TRBJ2-7; a weak D match, TRBD1 (6 bases). This CDR3 has 13 residues. CDR1 and CDR2 from the germline V gene are MDHEN and SYDVKM. V lost 6 bases to trimming and J lost 5 bases, with 14 bases between them. The chain's CDR3 is CASRAYRAHEQYF. The CDR3 DNA is TGTGCCAGCAGAGCATACAGGGCCCACGAGCAGTACTTC.

Details on this clonotype: A read error may account for a junction end that differs from germline. The chain carries TRBV10-3 and TRBJ2-1, with a weak D call TRBD2 (6 bases). Germline V lookup: CDR1 ENHRY, CDR2 SYGVKD. CDR3 length: 17 amino acids. CDR3 region: CVISETMAASDYNELFF. CDR3 in DNA: TGTGTCATCAGTGAGACCATGGCGGCTAGCGACTACAATGAGCTGTTCTTC.

A note on this clonotype: The junction departs from germline at one end; a sequencing error may be responsible. This sequence joins TRBV5-4 and TRBJ2-3; weak D call: TRBD1 (5 bases). The CDR3 loop spans 17 amino acids. The germline gives CDR1 SGHNT, CDR2 YYREEE (reference sequence). The CDR3 protein is CAISVDGHPPPTDKQYF. The CDR3 nucleotides are TGTGCCATCAGCGTAGACGGACACCCTCCACCCACAGATAAGCAATATTTT.

As for this clonotype: Because the CDR3 is missing its conserved closing phenylalanine or tryptophan, this is likely a read error. The chain has TRBV29-1 and TRBJ2-5; tentatively, D is TRBD1 or TRBD2 (5 bases each). The CDR3 is 15 residues long. V was cut by 2 bases and J by 4 bases, with 17 bases left in between. Per the germline V gene, CDR1 is SQVTM and CDR2 is ANQGSEA. This CDR3 reads CSVESGRGVRETQYV. The CDR3 DNA follows: TGCAGCGTTGAATCCGGAAGGGGAGTGAGAGAGACCCAGTACGTC.

The rearrangement joins TRBV12-3 or TRBV12-4 to TRBJ2-7; D is possibly TRBD1 (6 bases). Trimming cost V 5 bases and J 3 bases, with 14 bases left between them. CDR3 size: 14 residues. The CDR3 is CASSLQGYYYEQYF. Written as DNA, the CDR3 is TGTGCCAGCAGTCTACAGGGTTACTACTACGAGCAGTACTTC.

This clonotype has a count of ten or more. V usage is TRBV11-3 and J usage is TRBJ1-2; perhaps TRBD1 as D (6 bases). This CDR3 contains 13 residues. The V gene lost 5 bases and the J gene lost 9 bases, with 16 bases spanning the gap. Germline V gene data show CDR1 as SGHNT and CDR2 as YENEEA. DNA of the CDR3: TGTGCCAGCAGCCCCATCGGGGGGGCACGCTACACCTTC. Translating it yields CASSPIGGARYTF.

This clonotype appeared many times. The chain links TRBV5-1 to TRBJ2-3; tentative D call: TRBD1 (6 bases). Germline CDR1 SGHRS, CDR2 YFSETQ. The CDR3 has 14 residues. V dropped 7 bases and J dropped 4 bases, with 16 bases sitting between them. The CDR3 DNA sequence: TGCGCCAGCCGATTACAGGGCGGTGCAGATACGCAGTATTTT. This translates into CASRLQGGADTQYF.

A note on this clonotype: Compared with germline, one end of the junction differs, possibly owing to a read error. The V gene is TRBV12-3 or TRBV12-4, the J gene TRBJ2-3, with D tentatively TRBD2 (5 bases). The CDR3 has 15 residues. The CDR3 bases are TGTACCAGCGGTTTTCCCCCTCCTAGAACAGATACGCAGTATTTT. Encoded protein: CTSGFPPPRTDTQYF.

About this clonotype itself: Germline and junction disagree at one end, which may indicate a read error. This chain joins TRBV11-2 and TRBJ2-3; D ambiguous. The CDR3 is made up of 14 amino acids. Germline V lookup: CDR1 SGHAT, CDR2 FQNNGV. The CDR3 spells CASSIGLPTDTQYF. For the CDR3, the DNA is TGCGCCAGCAGCATTGGGCTTCCCACAGATACACAGTATTTT.

Regarding this clonotype: The missing conserved phenylalanine or tryptophan at the end of this CDR3 makes a read error likely. The chain is built from TRBV12-3 or TRBV12-4 and TRBJ2-5, with D perhaps TRBD2 (6 bases). Trimming took 6 bases from V and 3 from J, leaving 17 bases between them. The CDR3 is 15 amino acids. CDR3: CASSTYTGSEETQYS. The CDR3 DNA follows: TGTGCCAGCAGCACCTACACCGGGAGCGAAGAGACCCAGTACTCA.

With regard to this clonotype: This may come from a read error, since a much larger clone is one base off. This chain links TRBV11-1 with TRBJ2-6; D uncertain. Trimming cost V 6 bases and J 2 bases, with 20 bases left between them. The CDR3 covers 18 residues. The V gene's germline CDR1 is SGHAT and CDR2 FQDESV (reference sequence). CDR3: CASSFRITHRTGANVLTF. Here the CDR3 DNA reads TGTGCCAGCAGTTTCAGGATCACCCATAGGACTGGGGCCAACGTCCTGACTTTC.

Remarks on this clonotype: One end of the junction does not line up with germline, which may come from a read error. The rearrangement links TRBV11-2 to TRBJ2-1; D unresolved. In germline, CDR1 is SGHAT, CDR2 FQNNGV. CDR3 length equals 13 residues. CDR3 sequence reads: CVSSLSVTNDQLF. CDR3 sequence (DNA): TGTGTCAGCAGCTTATCGGTTACGAATGATCAGCTCTTC.

Comment on this clonotype: A much larger clone sits a single nucleotide away, making a read error possible. J is TRBJ2-3 and V is TRBV29-1; D call uncertain. The CDR3 has 12 residues. CDR1 and CDR2 from the germline V gene are SQVTM and ANQGSEA. This CDR3 is CRVAFGTDTQYF. The DNA for the CDR3 is TGCAGAGTTGCGTTTGGCACAGATACGCAGTATTTT.

Worth noting for this clonotype: Just one base apart from a much larger clone, this may be a read error. The chain carries TRBV11-2 and TRBJ2-3, with 8 bases lining up with TRBD2. CDR1 and CDR2 (germline): SGHAT, FQNNGV. The CDR3 loop spans 15 amino acids. CDR3: CASRPSGGSTNTHYF. CDR3 nucleotides: TGTGCCAGCAGGCCCTCGGGAGGGAGCACAAATACGCATTATTTT. Based on the CDR3 plus reference TRBV11-2 and TRBJ2-3, the full variable domain is EAGVAQSPRYKIIEKRQSVAFWCNPISGHATLYWYQQILGQGPKLLIQFQNNGVVDDSQLPKDRFSAERLKGVDSTLKIQPAKLEDSAVYLCASRPSGGSTNTHYFGPGTRLTVL.

As concerns this clonotype: A much more abundant neighbour one base away suggests this may be a read error. This sequence joins TRBV11-3 and TRBJ1-1; no firm D call. There are 13 residues in the CDR3. CDR1 is SGHNT, CDR2 YENEEA, per germline. The CDR3 spells CVSSLGDYTEAFF. The CDR3 DNA is TGTGTCAGCAGCCTGGGAGATTACACTGAAGCTTTCTTT.

This clonotype was observed a few times. A read error may explain this, as a much larger clone is one base away. The chain joins TRBV12-3 or TRBV12-4 to TRBJ2-3, with D possibly matching TRBD2 (5 bases). Trimming took off 2 bases at V and 2 bases at J, with 11 bases between the two ends. The CDR3 has 15 amino acids. DNA for the CDR3: TGTGCCAGCAGTTTACGGGCGGGCATCACAGATACGCAGTATTTT. Protein: CASSLRAGITDTQYF.

V usage is TRBV12-3 or TRBV12-4 and J usage is TRBJ1-1; the D gene is possibly TRBD1 (5 bases). The CDR3 loop spans 11 amino acids. The CDR3 loop reads CVSSSGVEAFF. The DNA for the CDR3 is TGTGTCAGTAGTTCGGGGGTTGAAGCTTTCTTT.

As for this clonotype: A read error may explain this, as a much larger clone is one base away. The chain links TRBV7-2 to TRBJ2-3; unclear D gene. CDR1 SGHTA and CDR2 FQGNSA come from the germline V gene. This CDR3 region has 14 residues. The CDR3: CATSLSGRIDTQYF. The DNA for the CDR3 is TGTGCCACCAGCTTATCAGGACGGATAGATACGCAGTATTTT. The entire variable domain, with the rest obtained from reference TRBV7-2 and TRBJ2-3, is as follows: GAGVSQSPSNKVTEKGKDVELRCDPISGHTALYWYRQSLGQGLEFLIYFQGNSAPDKSGLPSDRFSAERTGGSVSTLTIQRTQQEDSAVYLCATSLSGRIDTQYFGPGTRLTVL.

Notes on this clonotype: This may arise from a read error, as a much more abundant clone is one base away. V gene TRBV11-3 combines with J gene TRBJ2-7; D gene ambiguous. The CDR3 length is 13 residues. Germline lookup yields CDR1 SGHNT and CDR2 YENEEA. The CDR3 loop is CARSSGLLYEQYF. The CDR3 DNA follows: TGTGCCAGGAGCTCCGGTCTGCTGTACGAGCAGTACTTC.

This clonotype was seen many times. The missing conserved phenylalanine or tryptophan at the end of this CDR3 makes a read error likely. The chain recombines TRBV6-1 with TRBJ1-1, with 9 bases identical to TRBD1. CDR3 length: 14 residues. Germline loops: CDR1 MNHNS, CDR2 SASEGT. CDR3 nucleotide sequence: TGTGCAAGCAGTGTTGACAGGGGGTACACTGAAGCTTTCCTT. Translated: CASSVDRGYTEAFL.

The sample holds many counts of this clonotype. CDR3 sequence: CASSQTGKHGYTF. DNA of the CDR3: TGTGCCAGCAGTCAGACGGGCAAGCATGGCTACACCTTC. The gene calls are TRBV28 and TRBJ1-2; no clear D. CDR3 length equals 13 residues. V lost 5 bases, J lost 6 bases, and 13 bases lay in between. CDR1 and CDR2 from the germline V gene are MDHEN and SYDVKM.

The chain uses TRBV6-5 and TRBJ2-7; D gene uncertain. Trimming shortened V by 2 bases and J by 6 bases, and 17 bases separated the two germline ends. The CDR3 contains 15 residues. Per the germline V gene, CDR1 is MNHEY and CDR2 is SVGAGI. The CDR3 protein is CASSYKGSNYCEQYF. The CDR3 region has the DNA TGTGCCAGCAGTTACAAGGGCAGCAACTACTGCGAGCAGTACTTC.

Comments on this clonotype: As the CDR3 is not closed by the conserved phenylalanine or tryptophan, this likely results from a read error. CDR3 in amino acids: CASSLVALGSPLHY. CDR3 DNA: TGTGCCAGTAGCTTGGTAGCACTGGGATCACCCCTCCACTAT. The chain is built from TRBV5-6 and TRBJ1-6; the D is unclear. Per germline, CDR1 SGHDT and CDR2 YYEEEE. The length of the CDR3 is 14 residues.